The 7 T cell receptor beta chains reported below all come from one sample, sequenced in a study of T cells after yellow fever vaccination. TCRdb re-derived calls from the 5' RACE reads in MiXCR, one entry per CDR3 protein. The table lists 280,000 or so distinct CDR3 sequences, under 9% of them singletons. The specimen comprised CD4+ T cells sorted from PBMCs, sampled 5 days after the yellow fever booster vaccination. The receptor set was obtained from a man between 18 and 35 years old who received the YFV17D yellow fever vaccine.

This clonotype was seen more than once but under ten times. The chain recombines TRBV7-8 with TRBJ2-3, with 8 positions matching TRBD2. J gave up 2 bases and V 3 bases, and 4 bases lay outside the gene matches. Germline CDR1 reads SGHVS; CDR2 reads FQNEAQ. CDR3 length: 15 residues. CDR3 nucleotides: TGTGCCAGCAGCTTCCGCGGGGGGCTCACAGATACGCAGTATTTT. It codes for CASSFRGGLTDTQYF. The whole variable domain, filled in from reference TRBV7-8 and TRBJ2-3, reads GAGVSQSPRYKVAKRGQDVALRCDPISGHVSLFWYQQALGQGPEFLTYFQNEAQLDKSGLPSDRFFAERPEGSVSTLKIQRTQQEDSAVYLCASSFRGGLTDTQYFGPGTRLTVL.

V usage is TRBV7-3 and J usage is TRBJ1-1; D gene uncertain. Germline CDR1 reads SGHTA; CDR2 reads FQGTGA. V dropped 2 bases and J dropped 4 bases, with 8 bases sitting between them. The CDR3 covers 13 residues. The DNA for the CDR3 is TGTGCCAGCAGCTTAGGGCAGACCACTGAAGCTTTCTTT. This encodes CASSLGQTTEAFF.

This clonotype has at least ten counts. This chain connects TRBV5-5 to TRBJ1-5, with unresolved D. This CDR3 spans 13 amino acids. Germline lookup yields CDR1 SGHKS and CDR2 YYEKEE (reference sequence). V lost 0 bases to trimming and J lost 10 bases, with 11 bases between them. CDR3 nucleotide sequence: TGTGCCAGCAGCTTGGGGGTGCCGCCCCCCCAGCATTTT. Its translation is CASSLGVPPPQHF.

This clonotype was observed at least ten times. The chain joins TRBV7-3 to TRBJ2-1, with 11 positions matching TRBD1. The length of the CDR3 is 15 residues. With 1 base clipped from V and 8 bases from J, the junction kept 4 bases outside the gene matches. Germline lookup yields CDR1 SGHTA and CDR2 FQGTGA. The CDR3 sequence is CASSLRTGGDDEQFF. The CDR3 DNA is TGTGCCAGCAGCTTAAGGACAGGGGGCGACGATGAGCAGTTCTTC.

This clonotype was counted at least ten times. The J gene is TRBJ2-5, the V gene TRBV7-8, with TRBD2 as a possible D gene (6 bases). V shed 7 bases and J shed 6 bases, with 15 bases lying between them. The germline V gene encodes CDR1 SGHVS and CDR2 FQNEAQ. The CDR3 sequence is 13 residues long. CDR3 sequence: CASTQRRGKTQYF. CDR3 sequence (DNA): TGTGCCAGCACCCAGCGGCGGGGAAAGACCCAGTACTTC.

This clonotype was detected ten times or more. The V gene is TRBV28, the J gene TRBJ2-7; D possibly corresponds to TRBD1 (5 bases). The germline V gene encodes CDR1 MDHEN and CDR2 SYDVKM. Between the trimmed V and J ends, which lost 3 bases and 4 bases, there was a span of 13 bases. This CDR3 comprises 14 residues. Here the CDR3 reads CASSLWGRGYEQYV. CDR3 coding DNA: TGTGCCAGCAGTTTGTGGGGCAGAGGTTACGAGCAGTACGTC.

This clonotype was picked up a small number of times. The chain combines TRBV7-2 with TRBJ2-3; TRBD2 might be the D (6 bases). This CDR3 is built from 14 residues. Germline CDR1 SGHTA, CDR2 FQGNSA. Between the trimmed V and J ends, which lost 0 bases and 5 bases, there was a span of 9 bases. The CDR3 loop reads CASSLAAGRDTQYF. As DNA, the CDR3 is TGTGCCAGCAGCTTAGCAGCGGGTAGAGATACGCAGTATTTT.